Here is one TCR beta chain with its context. This record comes from a study of blood T cell repertoires in COVID-19. Study at large: Donors in the United States, Italy and Spain gave samples during acute or convalescent COVID-19. Sample material is recorded as cDNA or gDNA derived from T cells, B-cell-depleted T cells, or PBMCs.

Between the trimmed V and J ends, which lost 6 bases and 3 bases, there was a span of 6 bases. Per germline, CDR1 MNHNY and CDR2 SVGAGI (reference sequence). The CDR3 runs to 12 residues. As originally analysed: Cell counts per sample came from amplifying reference gene primers. TCRdb's table, derived via immunoSEQ multiplex PCR, lists solely in-frame clones and lacks some. V, J and clone size derive from that table, while D and trimming were established from the DNA sequence. Among tens of thousands of clones listed, around 84% were seen once. J is TRBJ1-5 and V is TRBV6-6; D gene uncertain. Sequencing used peripheral blood. The receptor's source is a man in his forties or fifties with acute or convalescent COVID-19. CDR3 in DNA: TGTGCCAGCAGCATAGACAATCAGCCCCAGCATTTT. Translated, it gives CASSIDNQPQHF.